Sequencing of this T cell receptor (beta chain) was carried out in a study of beta chain features in type 1 diabetes listed by TCRdb under 2018. Describing the broader study: Mean age, gender distribution, total cell number and subset yield did not differ between patients and healthy donors. The study compared the TCRB repertoires of sorted circulating CD4+ T cell subsets in recently diagnosed type 1 diabetes patients with those in matched healthy donors. Naive and central memory subsets were obtained from all 30 or so donors, but regulatory and stem cell-like memory subsets were isolated from only 8 patients and about 8 healthy donors. A total of roughly 98,000,000 sorted cells were examined across all samples, and a strong correlation was observed between cell number per subset and RNA yield.

What the authors observed across the whole study: The naive, central memory and regulatory TCRB repertoires appeared to resemble one another more closely among patients than among healthy donors. Because cDNA was sequenced instead of genomic DNA, highly expressing activated cells could be over-represented, though the groups showed no difference in activation or CD3 levels. A moderate but significant shortening of TCRB CDR3 length was observed in type 1 diabetes patients in all four CD4+ subsets. Because the HLA sub-analyses included only small numbers of individuals, any influence of HLA type on TCRB rearrangement was left unresolved. PCR might favor shorter templates, but patient and control samples were amplified and corrected together, so any skew would affect both groups equally. At VDJ recombination sites, patients with type 1 diabetes made fewer insertions and deleted more nucleotides, a pattern implying thymic rearrangement abnormalities.

This clone was counted only a few times. The specificity of this receptor is unknown. No clone much larger than this one lies a single base away; base qualities are absent. The CDR3 has 15 amino acids, counting the end cysteine and phenylalanine. The DNA shown is the 45-base CDR3, in frame from base 1. V is pared back by 3 bases and J by 6 bases, with 14 bases lying between the germline termini. CDR1 and CDR2 (SGHNT, YENEEA) derive from the germline V gene. Each donor gave one peripheral blood draw, averaging approximately 110 mL, which was collected into heparinised tubes. Naive, central memory, regulatory and stem cell-like memory CD4+ T cells were sorted on a BD FACSAria II using a panel including CD45RO, CCR7, CD25, CD127, CD95 and CD27. A purity above 95% was achieved for all sorted populations. PBMCs were isolated right away by Lymphoprep density gradient centrifugation and were stained directly, without culture. So that batch effects would be minimized, each experiment stained and sorted samples in pairs, pairing one healthy donor with one patient.

All of the isolated RNA was reverse transcribed with the High Capacity cDNA Reverse Transcription Kit, so expressed TCRB transcripts were sequenced. Deep immunoSEQ sequencing was applied to naive, central memory and regulatory T cell samples, giving an average of about 3.8 million total reads per sample. Sorted cells were lysed in RLT buffer and RNA was extracted with DNase-treated RNeasy Micro or Mini kits, depending on cell number. To prevent cross-contamination, each cell subset was processed individually, whereas patient and healthy donor samples were processed jointly. TCRB sequences were amplified from cDNA with the immunoSEQ multiplex PCR, producing 87-bp fragments spanning the CDR3 region. Sequencing of the amplicons was performed on the Illumina HiSeq platform. In the authors' own workflow: PCR bias was corrected computationally using synthetic template baselines, and reads within Hamming distance 2 were collapsed, with unmergeable singletons discarded. Reads were aligned against IMGT so that V, D and J genes, CDR3 length and insertions or deletions at six rearrangement sites could be assigned. Within each subset, clonotype counts were normalized to sorted cell number, after which true diversity and Gini coefficients were computed with the tcR R package. Repertoire sharing was quantified using the overlap coefficient calculated on TCRB nucleotide sequences. TCRdb took this table from immuneACCESS and kept in-frame rearrangements with V and J called. Such tables lack part of the clones; where checked against another copy, unresolved V genes explain under half of the gap, and the rest is unexplained. Clonal size and the V and J genes are those of that table, whereas D and trimming came from the DNA. For this sample the table gives around 170,000 clones, of which 9% were detected only once. Together, the top ten hold under 0.75% of the sample.

Recombination connected TRBV11-3 to TRBJ2-2, with a weak D call of TRBD1 (6 bases match). Sequencing input: central memory CD4+ T cells from blood. The TCR originated in a woman under 40 with type 1 diabetes. The CDR3 has the sequence CASSFHREVAGELFF. The base sequence is TGTGCCAGCAGCTTTCACAGGGAAGTTGCCGGGGAGCTGTTTTTT.